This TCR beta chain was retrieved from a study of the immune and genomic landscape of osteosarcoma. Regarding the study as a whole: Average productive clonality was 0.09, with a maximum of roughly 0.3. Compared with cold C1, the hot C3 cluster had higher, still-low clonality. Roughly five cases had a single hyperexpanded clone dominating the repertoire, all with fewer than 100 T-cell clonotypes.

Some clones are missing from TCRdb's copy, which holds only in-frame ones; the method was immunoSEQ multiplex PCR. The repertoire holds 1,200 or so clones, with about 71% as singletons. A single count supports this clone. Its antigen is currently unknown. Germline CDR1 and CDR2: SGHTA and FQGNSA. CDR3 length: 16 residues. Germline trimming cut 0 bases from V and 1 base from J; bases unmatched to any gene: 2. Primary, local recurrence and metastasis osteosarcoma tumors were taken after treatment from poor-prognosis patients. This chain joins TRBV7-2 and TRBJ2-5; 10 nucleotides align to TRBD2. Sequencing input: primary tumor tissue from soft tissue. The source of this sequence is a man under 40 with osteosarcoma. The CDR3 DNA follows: TGTGCCAGCAGCTTAGCTAGCGGGGGGTTCCAAGAGACCCAGTACTTC. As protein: CASSLASGGFQETQYF. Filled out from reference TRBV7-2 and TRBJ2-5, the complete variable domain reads GAGVSQSPSNKVTEKGKDVELRCDPISGHTALYWYRQSLGQGLEFLIYFQGNSAPDKSGLPSDRFSAERTGGSVSTLTIQRTQQEDSAVYLCASSLASGGFQETQYFGPGTRLLVL.